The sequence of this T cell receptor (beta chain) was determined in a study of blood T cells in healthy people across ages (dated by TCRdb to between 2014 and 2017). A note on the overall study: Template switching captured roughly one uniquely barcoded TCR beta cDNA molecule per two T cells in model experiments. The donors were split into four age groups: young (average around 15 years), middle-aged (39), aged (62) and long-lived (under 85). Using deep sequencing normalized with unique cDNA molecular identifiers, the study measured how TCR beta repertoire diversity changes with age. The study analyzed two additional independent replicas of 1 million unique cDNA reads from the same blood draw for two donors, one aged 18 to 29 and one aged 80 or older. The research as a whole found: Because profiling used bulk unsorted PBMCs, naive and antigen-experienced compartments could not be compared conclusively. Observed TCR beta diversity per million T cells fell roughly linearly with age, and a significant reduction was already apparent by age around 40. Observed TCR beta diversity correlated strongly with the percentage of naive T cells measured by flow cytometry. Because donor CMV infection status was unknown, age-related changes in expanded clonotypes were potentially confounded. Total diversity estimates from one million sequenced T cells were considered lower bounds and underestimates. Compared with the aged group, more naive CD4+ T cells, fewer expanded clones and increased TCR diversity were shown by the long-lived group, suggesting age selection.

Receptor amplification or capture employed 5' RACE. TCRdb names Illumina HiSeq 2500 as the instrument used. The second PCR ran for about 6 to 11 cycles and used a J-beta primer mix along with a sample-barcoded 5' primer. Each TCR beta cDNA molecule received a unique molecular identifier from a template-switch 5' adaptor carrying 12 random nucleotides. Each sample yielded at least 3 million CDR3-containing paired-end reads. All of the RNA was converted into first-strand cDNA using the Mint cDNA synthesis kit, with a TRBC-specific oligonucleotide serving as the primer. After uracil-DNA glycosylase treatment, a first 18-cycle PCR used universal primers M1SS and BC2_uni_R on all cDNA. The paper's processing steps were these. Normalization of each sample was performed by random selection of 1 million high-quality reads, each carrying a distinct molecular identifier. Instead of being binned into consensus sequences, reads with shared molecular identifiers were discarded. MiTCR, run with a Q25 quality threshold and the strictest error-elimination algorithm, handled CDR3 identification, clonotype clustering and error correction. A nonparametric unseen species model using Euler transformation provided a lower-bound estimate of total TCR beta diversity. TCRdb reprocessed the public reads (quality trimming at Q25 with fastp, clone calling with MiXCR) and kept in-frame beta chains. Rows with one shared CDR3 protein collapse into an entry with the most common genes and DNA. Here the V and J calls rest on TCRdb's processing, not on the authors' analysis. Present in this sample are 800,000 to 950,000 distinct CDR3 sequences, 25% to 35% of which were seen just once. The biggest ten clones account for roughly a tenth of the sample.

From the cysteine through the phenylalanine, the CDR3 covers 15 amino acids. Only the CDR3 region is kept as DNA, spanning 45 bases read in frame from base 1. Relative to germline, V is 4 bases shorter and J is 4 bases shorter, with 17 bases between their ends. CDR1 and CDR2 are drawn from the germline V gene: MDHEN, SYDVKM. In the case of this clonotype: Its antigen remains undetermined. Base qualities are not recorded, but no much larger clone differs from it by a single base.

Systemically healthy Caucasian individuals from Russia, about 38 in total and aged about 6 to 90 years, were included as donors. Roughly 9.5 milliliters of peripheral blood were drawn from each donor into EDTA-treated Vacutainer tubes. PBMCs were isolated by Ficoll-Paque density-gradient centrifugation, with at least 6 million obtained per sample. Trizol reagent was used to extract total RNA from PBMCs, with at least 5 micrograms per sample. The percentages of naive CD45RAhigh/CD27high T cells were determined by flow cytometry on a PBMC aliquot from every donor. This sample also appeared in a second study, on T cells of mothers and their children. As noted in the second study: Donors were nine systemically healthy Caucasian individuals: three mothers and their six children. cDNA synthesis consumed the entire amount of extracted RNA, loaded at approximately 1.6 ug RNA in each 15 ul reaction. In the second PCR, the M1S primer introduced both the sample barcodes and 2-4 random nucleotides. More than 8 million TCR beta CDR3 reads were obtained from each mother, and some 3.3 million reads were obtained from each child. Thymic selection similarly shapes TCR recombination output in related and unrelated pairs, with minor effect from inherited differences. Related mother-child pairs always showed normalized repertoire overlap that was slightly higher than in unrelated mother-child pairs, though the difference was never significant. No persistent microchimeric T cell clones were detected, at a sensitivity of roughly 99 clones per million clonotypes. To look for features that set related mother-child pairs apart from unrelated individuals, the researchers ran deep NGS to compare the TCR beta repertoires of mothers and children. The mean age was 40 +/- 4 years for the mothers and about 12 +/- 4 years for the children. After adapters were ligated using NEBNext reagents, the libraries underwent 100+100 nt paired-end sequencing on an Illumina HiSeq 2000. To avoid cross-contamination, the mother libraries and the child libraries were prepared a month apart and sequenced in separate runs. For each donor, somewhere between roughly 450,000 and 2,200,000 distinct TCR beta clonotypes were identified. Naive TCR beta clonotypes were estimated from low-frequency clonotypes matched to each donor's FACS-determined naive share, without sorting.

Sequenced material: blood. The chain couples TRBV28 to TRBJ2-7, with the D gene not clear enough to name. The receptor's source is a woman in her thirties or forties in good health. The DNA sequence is TGTGCCAGCAGTTCCCTAGAGGCCGGCCTTTACGAGCAGTACTTC. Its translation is CASSSLEAGLYEQYF.